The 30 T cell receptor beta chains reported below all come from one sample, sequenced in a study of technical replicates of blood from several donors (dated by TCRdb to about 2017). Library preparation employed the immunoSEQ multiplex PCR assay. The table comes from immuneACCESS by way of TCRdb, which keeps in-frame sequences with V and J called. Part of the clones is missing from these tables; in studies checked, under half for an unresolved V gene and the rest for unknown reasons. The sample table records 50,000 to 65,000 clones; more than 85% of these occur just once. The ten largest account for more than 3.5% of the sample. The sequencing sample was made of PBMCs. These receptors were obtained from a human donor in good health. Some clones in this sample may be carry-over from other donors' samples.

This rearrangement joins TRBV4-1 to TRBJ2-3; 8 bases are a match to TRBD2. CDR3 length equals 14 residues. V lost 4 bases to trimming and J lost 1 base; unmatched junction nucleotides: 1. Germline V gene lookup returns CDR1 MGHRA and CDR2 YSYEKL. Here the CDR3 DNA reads TGCGCCAGCAGCCCGGGGGGGGGCACAGATACGCAGTATTTT. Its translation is CASSPGGGTDTQYF.

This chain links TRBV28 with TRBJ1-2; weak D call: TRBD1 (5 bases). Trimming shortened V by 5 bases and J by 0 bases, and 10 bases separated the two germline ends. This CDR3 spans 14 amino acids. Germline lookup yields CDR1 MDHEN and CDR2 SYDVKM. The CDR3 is CASSEVTANYGYTF. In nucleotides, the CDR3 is TGTGCCAGCAGTGAAGTGACAGCTAACTATGGCTACACCTTC.

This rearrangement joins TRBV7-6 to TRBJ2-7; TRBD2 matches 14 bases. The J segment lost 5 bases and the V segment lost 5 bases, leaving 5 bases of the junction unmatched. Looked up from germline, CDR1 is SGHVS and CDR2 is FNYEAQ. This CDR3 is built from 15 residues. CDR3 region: CASSPGTSGGNEQYF. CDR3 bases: TGTGCCAGCAGCCCAGGGACTAGCGGGGGCAACGAGCAGTACTTC.

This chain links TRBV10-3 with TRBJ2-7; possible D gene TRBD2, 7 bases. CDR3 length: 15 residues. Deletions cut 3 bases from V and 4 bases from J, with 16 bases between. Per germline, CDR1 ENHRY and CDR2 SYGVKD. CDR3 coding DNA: TGTGCCATCAGTGACAGCGGGAAGGGGGATTACGAGCAGTACTTC. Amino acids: CAISDSGKGDYEQYF.

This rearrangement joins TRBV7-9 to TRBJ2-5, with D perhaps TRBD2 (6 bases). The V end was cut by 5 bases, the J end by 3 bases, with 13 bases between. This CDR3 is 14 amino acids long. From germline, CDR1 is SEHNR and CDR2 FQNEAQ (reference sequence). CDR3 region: CASSPRRGEETQYF. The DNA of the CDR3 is TGTGCCAGCAGCCCGAGGCGGGGCGAAGAGACCCAGTACTTC.

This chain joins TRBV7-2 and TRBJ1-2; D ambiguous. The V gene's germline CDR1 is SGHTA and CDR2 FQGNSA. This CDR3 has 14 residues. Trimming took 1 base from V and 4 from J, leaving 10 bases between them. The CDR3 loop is CASSLERGVYGYTF. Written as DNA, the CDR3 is TGTGCCAGCAGCTTAGAACGTGGAGTCTATGGCTACACCTTC. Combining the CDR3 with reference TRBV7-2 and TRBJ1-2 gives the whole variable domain GAGVSQSPSNKVTEKGKDVELRCDPISGHTALYWYRQSLGQGLEFLIYFQGNSAPDKSGLPSDRFSAERTGGSVSTLTIQRTQQEDSAVYLCASSLERGVYGYTFGSGTRLTVV.

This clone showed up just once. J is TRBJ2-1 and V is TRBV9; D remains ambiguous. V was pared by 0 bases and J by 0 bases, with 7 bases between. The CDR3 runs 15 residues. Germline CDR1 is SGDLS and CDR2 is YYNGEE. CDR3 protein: CASSVEKSSYNEQFF. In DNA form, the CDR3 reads TGTGCCAGCAGCGTAGAAAAGAGCTCCTACAATGAGCAGTTCTTC.

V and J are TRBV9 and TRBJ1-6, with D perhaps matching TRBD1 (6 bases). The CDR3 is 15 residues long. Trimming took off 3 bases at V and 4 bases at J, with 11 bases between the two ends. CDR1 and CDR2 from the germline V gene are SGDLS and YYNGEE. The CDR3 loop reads CASSGTGFYNSPLHF. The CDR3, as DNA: TGTGCCAGCAGCGGTACAGGGTTTTATAATTCACCCCTCCACTTT.

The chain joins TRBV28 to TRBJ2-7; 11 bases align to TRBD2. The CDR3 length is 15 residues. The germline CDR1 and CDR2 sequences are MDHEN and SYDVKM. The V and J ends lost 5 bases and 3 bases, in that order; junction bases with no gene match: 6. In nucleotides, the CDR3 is TGTGCCAGCAGTACAACTAGCGGGGGTTTCTACGAGCAGTACTTC. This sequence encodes CASSTTSGGFYEQYF.

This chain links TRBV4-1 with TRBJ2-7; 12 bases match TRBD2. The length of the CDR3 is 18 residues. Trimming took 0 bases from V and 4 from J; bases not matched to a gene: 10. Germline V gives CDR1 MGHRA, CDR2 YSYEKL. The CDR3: CASSQEWGRLAGVYEQYF. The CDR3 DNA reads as TGCGCCAGCAGCCAAGAGTGGGGGAGACTAGCGGGAGTTTACGAGCAGTACTTC.

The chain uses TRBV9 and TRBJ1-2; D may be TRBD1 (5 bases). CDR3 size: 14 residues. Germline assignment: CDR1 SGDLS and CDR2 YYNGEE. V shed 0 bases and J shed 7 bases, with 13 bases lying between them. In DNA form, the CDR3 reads TGTGCCAGCAGCGTAGATTGGGGGGACGGTGGCTACACCTTC. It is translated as CASSVDWGDGGYTF.

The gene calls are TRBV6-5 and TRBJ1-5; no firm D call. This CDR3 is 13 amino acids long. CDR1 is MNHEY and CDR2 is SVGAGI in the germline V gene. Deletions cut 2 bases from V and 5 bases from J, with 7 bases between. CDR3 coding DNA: TGTGCCAGCAGTTACGCGGGGTATCAGCCCCAGCATTTT. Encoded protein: CASSYAGYQPQHF.

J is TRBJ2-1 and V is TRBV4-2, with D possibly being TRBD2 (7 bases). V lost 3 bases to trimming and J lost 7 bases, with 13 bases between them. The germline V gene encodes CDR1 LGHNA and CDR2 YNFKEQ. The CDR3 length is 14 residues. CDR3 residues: CASSQAGGPNEQFF. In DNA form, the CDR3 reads TGTGCCAGCAGCCAGGCCGGGGGGCCAAATGAGCAGTTCTTC.

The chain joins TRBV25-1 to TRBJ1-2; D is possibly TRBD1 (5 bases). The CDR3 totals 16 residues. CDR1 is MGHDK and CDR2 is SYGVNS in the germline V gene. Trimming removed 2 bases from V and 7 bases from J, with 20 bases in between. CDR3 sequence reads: CASSETWGGSRGGYTF. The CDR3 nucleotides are TGTGCCAGCAGTGAAACCTGGGGCGGCTCCCGAGGTGGCTACACCTTC.

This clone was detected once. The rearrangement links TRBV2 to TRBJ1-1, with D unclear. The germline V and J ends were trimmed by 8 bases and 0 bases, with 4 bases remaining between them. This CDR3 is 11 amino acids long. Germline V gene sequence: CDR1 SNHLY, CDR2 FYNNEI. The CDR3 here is CASLMNTEAFF. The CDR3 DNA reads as TGTGCCAGCCTTATGAACACTGAAGCTTTCTTT.

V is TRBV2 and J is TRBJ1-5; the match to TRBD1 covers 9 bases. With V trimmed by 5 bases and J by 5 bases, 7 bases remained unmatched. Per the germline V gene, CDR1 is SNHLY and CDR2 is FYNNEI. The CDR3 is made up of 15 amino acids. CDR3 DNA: TGTGCCAGCAGTATACTACAGGGGGCATATCAGCCCCAGCATTTT. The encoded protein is CASSILQGAYQPQHF. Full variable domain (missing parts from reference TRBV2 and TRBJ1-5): EPEVTQTPSHQVTQMGQEVILRCVPISNHLYFYWYRQILGQKVEFLVSFYNNEISEKSEIFDDQFSVERPDGSNFTLKIRSTKLEDSAMYFCASSILQGAYQPQHFGDGTRLSIL.

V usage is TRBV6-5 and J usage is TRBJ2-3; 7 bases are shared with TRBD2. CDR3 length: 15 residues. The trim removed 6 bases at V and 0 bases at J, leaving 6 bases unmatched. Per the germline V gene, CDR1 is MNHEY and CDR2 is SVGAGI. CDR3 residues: CASRGGTTSTDTQYF. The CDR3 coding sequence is TGTGCCAGCAGGGGGGGGACTACTAGCACAGATACGCAGTATTTT.

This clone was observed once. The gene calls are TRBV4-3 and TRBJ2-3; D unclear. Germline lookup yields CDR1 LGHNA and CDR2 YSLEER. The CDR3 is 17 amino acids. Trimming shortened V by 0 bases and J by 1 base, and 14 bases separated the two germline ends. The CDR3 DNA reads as TGCGCCAGCAGCCAAGATGGTGTAGATCTAGGCACAGATACGCAGTATTTT. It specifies CASSQDGVDLGTDTQYF.

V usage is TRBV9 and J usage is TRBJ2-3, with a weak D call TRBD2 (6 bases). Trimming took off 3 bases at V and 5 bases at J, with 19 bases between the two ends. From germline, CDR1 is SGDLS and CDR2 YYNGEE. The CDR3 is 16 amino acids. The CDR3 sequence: CASSALLGEVLDTQYF. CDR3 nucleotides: TGTGCCAGCAGCGCCTTACTCGGGGAGGTACTAGATACGCAGTATTTT.

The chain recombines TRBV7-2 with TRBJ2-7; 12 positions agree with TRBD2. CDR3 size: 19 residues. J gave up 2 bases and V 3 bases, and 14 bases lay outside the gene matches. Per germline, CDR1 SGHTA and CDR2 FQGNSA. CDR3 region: CASSFFNLGPSGGAYEQYF. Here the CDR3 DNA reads TGTGCCAGCAGCTTTTTTAACCTGGGGCCTAGCGGGGGGGCCTACGAGCAGTACTTC.

The CDR3 nucleotides read TGTGCCAGCAGCGACACTAGCTTCTCCTACAATGAGCAGTTCTTC. The encoded protein is CASSDTSFSYNEQFF. This chain links TRBV7-3 with TRBJ2-1, with D possibly TRBD2 on 6 matching bases. V dropped 5 bases and J dropped 0 bases, with 11 bases sitting between them. CDR1 is SGHTA, CDR2 FQGTGA, per germline. The CDR3 length is 15 residues.

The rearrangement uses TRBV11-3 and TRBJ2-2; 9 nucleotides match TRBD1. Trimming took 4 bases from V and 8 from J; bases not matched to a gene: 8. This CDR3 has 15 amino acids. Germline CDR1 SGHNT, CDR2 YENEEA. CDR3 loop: CASSSTGQGMGELFF. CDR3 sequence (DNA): TGTGCCAGCAGCTCTACGGGACAGGGAATGGGGGAGCTGTTTTTT.

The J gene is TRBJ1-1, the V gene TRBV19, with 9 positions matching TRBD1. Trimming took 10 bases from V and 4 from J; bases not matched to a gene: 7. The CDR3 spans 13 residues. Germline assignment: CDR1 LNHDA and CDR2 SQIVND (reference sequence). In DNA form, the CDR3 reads TGTGCCACAAGAGGACAGGGGCTCACTGAAGCTTTCTTT. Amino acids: CATRGQGLTEAFF.

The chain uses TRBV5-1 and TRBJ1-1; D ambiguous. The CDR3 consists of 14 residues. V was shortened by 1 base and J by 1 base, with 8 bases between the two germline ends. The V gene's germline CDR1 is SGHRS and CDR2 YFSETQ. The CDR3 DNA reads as TGCGCCAGCAGCTTGCTAGCCGAGAACACTGAAGCTTTCTTT. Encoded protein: CASSLLAENTEAFF.

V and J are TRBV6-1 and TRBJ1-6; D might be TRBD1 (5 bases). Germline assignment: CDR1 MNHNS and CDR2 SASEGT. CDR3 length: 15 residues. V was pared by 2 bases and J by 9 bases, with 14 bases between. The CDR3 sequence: CASSERINQGSPLHF. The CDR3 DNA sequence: TGTGCCAGCAGTGAACGTATCAACCAGGGTTCACCCCTCCACTTT.

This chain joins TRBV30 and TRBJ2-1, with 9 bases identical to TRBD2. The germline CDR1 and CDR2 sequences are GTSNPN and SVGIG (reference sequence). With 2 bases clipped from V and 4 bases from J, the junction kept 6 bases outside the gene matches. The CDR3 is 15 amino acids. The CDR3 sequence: CAWSSSGTIYNEQFF. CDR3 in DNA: TGTGCCTGGAGTTCTAGCGGGACCATTTACAATGAGCAGTTCTTC.

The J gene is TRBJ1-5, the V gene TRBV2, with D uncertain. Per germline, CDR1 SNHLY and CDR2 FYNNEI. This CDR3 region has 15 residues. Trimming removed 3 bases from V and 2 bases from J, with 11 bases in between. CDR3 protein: CASSDGKGGNQPQHF. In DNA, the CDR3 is TGTGCCAGCAGTGACGGGAAAGGTGGCAATCAGCCCCAGCATTTT.

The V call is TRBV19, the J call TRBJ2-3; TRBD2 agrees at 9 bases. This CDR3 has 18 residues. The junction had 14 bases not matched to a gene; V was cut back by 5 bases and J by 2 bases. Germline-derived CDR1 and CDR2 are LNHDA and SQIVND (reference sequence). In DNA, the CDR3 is TGTGCCAGTAGTCCGGTCGGGGCGGGGGGGCTCTCCACAGATACGCAGTATTTT. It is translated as CASSPVGAGGLSTDTQYF.

The DNA for the CDR3 is TGTGCCAGCAGCCCCCTAGCGGGGAACTCCTACGAGCAGTACTTC. It specifies CASSPLAGNSYEQYF. The genes are TRBV6-5 and TRBJ2-7; 9 bases align to TRBD2. This CDR3 spans 15 amino acids. J lost 0 bases, V lost 6 bases, and 6 bases had no gene match. Germline V CDR1 and CDR2: MNHEY, SVGAGI.

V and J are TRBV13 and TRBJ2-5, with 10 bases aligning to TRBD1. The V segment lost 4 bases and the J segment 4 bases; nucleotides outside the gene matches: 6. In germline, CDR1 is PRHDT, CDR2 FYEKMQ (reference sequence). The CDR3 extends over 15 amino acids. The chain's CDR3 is CASSSPWTGGETQYF. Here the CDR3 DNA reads TGTGCCAGCAGCTCTCCCTGGACAGGGGGAGAGACCCAGTACTTC.